This entry is about one T cell receptor beta chain. The antigen remains undetermined. Profiled with immunoSEQ multiplex PCR; TCRdb holds only in-frame clones, not every one. Found here are some 2,000,000 clones, roughly 94% of them singletons; the top ten hold about 1.1%. The CDR3 contains 15 residues. With 4 bases removed from V and 1 base from J, the gap between germline ends came to 11 bases. From germline, CDR1 is SEHNR and CDR2 FQNEAQ (reference sequence). This record belongs to a study of shared clonotypes between healthy human individuals. As defined, naive CD8 cells were CD45RO-negative and positively selected for CCR7, with terminally differentiated effector memory CD45RA+ cells excluded. Study-wide points: Sequencing depth was predicted to influence how clonotypes are shared among donors. Across a handful of donors, naive CD4 shared around 5%, naive CD8 approximately 3.5%, memory CD4 roughly 2.5%, memory CD8 over 0.3%. Larger estimated richness was generally recorded for naive subsets relative to memory subsets.

The chain uses TRBV7-9 and TRBJ2-1; D may be TRBD2 (6 bases). The TCR originated in a man aged 18 to 29 in good health. Source material: naive CD8+ T cells sorted from blood. The CDR3 loop reads CASSSSSESYNEQFF. Here the CDR3 DNA reads TGTGCCAGCAGCTCCTCTAGCGAGTCCTACAATGAGCAGTTCTTC.